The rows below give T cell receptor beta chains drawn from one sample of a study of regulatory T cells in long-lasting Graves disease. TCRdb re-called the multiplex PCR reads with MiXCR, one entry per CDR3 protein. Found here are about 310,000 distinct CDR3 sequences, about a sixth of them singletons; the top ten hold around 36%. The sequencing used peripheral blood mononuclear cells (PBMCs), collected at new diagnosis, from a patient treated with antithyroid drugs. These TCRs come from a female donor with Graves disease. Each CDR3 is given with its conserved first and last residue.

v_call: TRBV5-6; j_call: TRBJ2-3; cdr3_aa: CASSLGHPDTQYF
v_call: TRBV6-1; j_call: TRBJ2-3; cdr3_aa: CASGGGLAGHTDTQYF
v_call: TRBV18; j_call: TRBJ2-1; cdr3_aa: CASSPSSNNEQFF
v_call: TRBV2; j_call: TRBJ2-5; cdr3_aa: CASSLADGRRETQYF
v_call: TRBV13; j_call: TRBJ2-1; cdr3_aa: CASSFVGDRGPDQFF
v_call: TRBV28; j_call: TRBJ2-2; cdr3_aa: CASRGTSGSGELFF
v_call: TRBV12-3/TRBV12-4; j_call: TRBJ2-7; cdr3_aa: CASSPPFGGEPYEQYF
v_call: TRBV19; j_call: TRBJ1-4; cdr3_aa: CASSPQGAAGEKLFF
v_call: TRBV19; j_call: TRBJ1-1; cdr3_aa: CASSIGPQGNTEAFF
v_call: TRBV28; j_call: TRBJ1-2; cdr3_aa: CASVVGGLPNYGYTF
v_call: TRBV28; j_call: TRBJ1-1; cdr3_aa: CASRPDLVNTEAFF
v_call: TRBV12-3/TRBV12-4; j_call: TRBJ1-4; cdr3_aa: CASSLRGREKLFF
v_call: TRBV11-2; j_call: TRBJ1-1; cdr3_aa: CASSLALGFTEAFF
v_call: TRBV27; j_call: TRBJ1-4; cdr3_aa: CASSPGSRANEKLFF
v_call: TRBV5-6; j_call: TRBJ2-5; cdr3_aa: CASSSEQEPQETQYF
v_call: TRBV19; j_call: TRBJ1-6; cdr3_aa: CASKPPGDGPYSPLHF
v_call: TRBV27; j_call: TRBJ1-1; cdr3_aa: CASRSGQALGNTEAFF
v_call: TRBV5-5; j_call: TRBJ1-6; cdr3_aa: CASSLAILDRAGASPLHF
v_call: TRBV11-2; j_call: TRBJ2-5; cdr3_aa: CASSSHLAIQETQYF
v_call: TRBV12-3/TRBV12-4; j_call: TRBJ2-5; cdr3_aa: CASSTSEGRETQYF
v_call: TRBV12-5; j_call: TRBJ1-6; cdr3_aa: CASGLTPKGDRDNSPLHF
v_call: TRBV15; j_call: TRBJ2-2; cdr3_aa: CATTIGGLRELFF
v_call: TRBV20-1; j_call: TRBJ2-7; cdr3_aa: CSAKFPGTASYEQYF
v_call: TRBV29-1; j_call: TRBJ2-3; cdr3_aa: CSVVGYRGTQYF